The clone carrying this T cell receptor beta chain appeared a few times. The method was immunoSEQ multiplex PCR; TCRdb's version includes in-frame clones alone and lacks a portion of them. The table shows tens of thousands of clones, with roughly 90% occurring only once. J was trimmed by 2 bases and V by 0 bases; bases with no gene match: 9. The CDR3 sequence is 18 residues long. Germline CDR1 is MNHEY and CDR2 is SMNVEV (reference sequence). This record belongs to a study of T cell changes during pregnancy in multiple sclerosis. The genes are TRBV27 and TRBJ2-2, with 7 bases aligning to TRBD1. The sample here was peripheral blood, taken in the first trimester of pregnancy. The TCR was taken from a female donor with multiple sclerosis, enrolled in a pregnancy study. The chain's CDR3 is CASSLSTSHRGNTGELFF. CDR3 DNA sequence: TGTGCCAGCAGTTTATCAACAAGTCACAGGGGTAACACCGGGGAGCTGTTTTTT.